The 4 T cell receptor beta chains presented below share a single source sample, sequenced in a study of long-term antiretroviral therapy in people with HIV. The assay, immunoSEQ v3.0, was run at survey level. The table came from immunoSEQ multiplex PCR; TCRdb's copy has only in-frame clones and leaves some out. Of some 18,000 clones listed, 80% are singletons. The material sequenced was unsorted PBMCs, taken 0.1 years before starting antiretroviral therapy. These receptors all come from a young man with HIV.

The chain is built from TRBV4-2 and TRBJ2-7; 9 nucleotides line up with TRBD1. Trimming cost V 0 bases and J 5 bases; bases outside gene matches: 11. This CDR3 has 17 amino acids. In germline, CDR1 is LGHNA, CDR2 YNFKEQ. CDR3 protein: CASSQDLGGTGRDEQYF. CDR3 bases: TGTGCCAGCAGCCAAGATTTGGGGGGGACAGGGCGCGACGAGCAGTACTTC.

The chain couples TRBV5-4 to TRBJ1-2; D is perhaps TRBD1 (6 bases). V was cut by 0 bases and J by 2 bases, with 14 bases left in between. Germline lookup yields CDR1 SGHNT and CDR2 YYREEE (reference sequence). CDR3 length: 16 amino acids. The CDR3 coding sequence is TGTGCCAGCAGCTTGGAAGGGGGAATGTCCAACTATGGCTACACCTTC. Protein: CASSLEGGMSNYGYTF.

The chain links TRBV10-3 to TRBJ1-1; no definite D call. The CDR3 is 17 amino acids. Trimming removed 0 bases from V and 2 bases from J, with 16 bases in between. CDR1 is ENHRY and CDR2 is SYGVKD in the germline V gene. The CDR3 loop is CAISESVGGTKNTEAFF. For the CDR3, the DNA is TGTGCCATCAGTGAGTCGGTAGGAGGCACAAAAAACACTGAAGCTTTCTTT.

This clone was recorded a few times. This chain joins TRBV29-1 and TRBJ2-7; D possibly corresponds to TRBD2 (5 bases). The germline V gene encodes CDR1 SQVTM and CDR2 ANQGSEA. The V and J ends lost 5 bases and 7 bases respectively, with 15 bases between them. The CDR3 has 12 residues. The CDR3 nucleotides are TGCAGCGTTCTATTGGACTCTCGGGAGCAGTACTTC. Its protein product is CSVLLDSREQYF.